Below, 17 T cell receptor beta chains from the same sample are listed, as sequenced in a study of beta chain features in type 1 diabetes. The investigators reverse transcribed all of the isolated RNA, so they sequenced expressed TCRB transcripts. TCRdb's copy holds only in-frame clones and misses some; the assay was immunoSEQ multiplex PCR. This sample carries 850,000 to 900,000 clones, roughly 16% of them seen once, and the ten largest clones take around 0.02%. The sequenced sample was naive CD4+ T cells from blood. These TCRs come from a woman aged 18 to 35 in good health.

This clone has a handful of counts. This sequence joins TRBV2 and TRBJ2-2; tentatively, D is TRBD1 (5 bases). The CDR3 extends over 14 amino acids. Germline lookup yields CDR1 SNHLY and CDR2 FYNNEI. Trimming pared 8 bases from V and 6 bases from J, leaving 16 bases between. The CDR3 loop is CASHQGSRAGELFF. CDR3 bases: TGTGCCAGCCATCAGGGAAGTAGGGCCGGGGAGCTGTTTTTT.

This clone appeared a few times. The chain carries TRBV2 and TRBJ2-2, with TRBD2 matching 12 bases. This CDR3 region has 16 residues. After removal of 4 bases from V and 6 bases from J, the junction contained 6 bases not matched to a gene. Germline V gene sequence: CDR1 SNHLY, CDR2 FYNNEI. The DNA for the CDR3 is TGTGCCAGCAGTGTAGAGGCTAGCGGGAGGGCCGGGGAGCTGTTTTTT. It codes for CASSVEASGRAGELFF.

The chain combines TRBV27 with TRBJ2-6, with D possibly being TRBD1 or TRBD2 (5 bases each). Deletions cut 8 bases from V and 4 bases from J, with 12 bases between. Germline CDR1 and CDR2: MNHEY and SMNVEV (reference sequence). The CDR3 is made up of 14 amino acids. The CDR3 sequence: CASAEGFGANVLTF. DNA of the CDR3: TGTGCCAGCGCCGAGGGGTTCGGGGCCAACGTCCTGACTTTC.

There are a few counts of this clone. The chain employs TRBV6-6 and TRBJ2-7; a possible D gene is TRBD1 (5 bases). Germline V gene data show CDR1 as MNHNY and CDR2 as SVGAGI (reference sequence). This CDR3 spans 14 amino acids. Trimming left V 8 bases short and J 5 bases short, with 19 bases between. CDR3 coding DNA: TGTGCCAGCCTAAGTTCCTCAGGGCTCCACGAGCAGTACTTC. Translating gives CASLSSSGLHEQYF.

The rearrangement links TRBV28 to TRBJ1-2, with 7 positions matching TRBD1. Trimming at V came to 3 bases and at J to 6 bases, leaving 10 bases not matched to a gene. From germline, CDR1 is MDHEN and CDR2 SYDVKM. The CDR3 spans 15 residues. The CDR3 loop reads CASSFRRGGQNGYTF. CDR3 in DNA: TGTGCCAGCAGTTTTAGGCGTGGGGGACAGAATGGCTACACCTTC.

Written as DNA, the CDR3 is TGTGCCAGCAGTCCTACGGCAAGGGGTTTCGATGGCTACACCTTC. As protein: CASSPTARGFDGYTF. The rearrangement joins TRBV7-9 to TRBJ1-2; tentatively, D is TRBD1 (5 bases). The V gene lost 6 bases and the J gene lost 6 bases, with 20 bases spanning the gap. Germline CDR1 reads SEHNR; CDR2 reads FQNEAQ (reference sequence). The CDR3 sequence is 15 residues long. Looking up the rest from reference TRBV7-9 and TRBJ1-2 gives the full variable domain: DTGVSQNPRHKITKRGQNVTFRCDPISEHNRLYWYRQTLGQGPEFLTYFQNEAQLEKSRLLSDRFSAERPKGSFSTLEIQRTEQGDSAMYLCASSPTARGFDGYTFGSGTRLTVV.

This clone has at least ten counts. The rearrangement uses TRBV16 and TRBJ2-7; D is unresolved. Trimming stripped 0 bases from V and 12 bases from J, with 9 bases between. Germline assignment: CDR1 KGHSY and CDR2 FQNENV. CDR3 length equals 11 residues. The CDR3 bases are TGTGCCAGCAGCCAATCGAGGATGATGTACTTC. Translated, it gives CASSQSRMMYF.

V and J are TRBV6-1 and TRBJ1-1, with a weak D call TRBD1 (6 bases). V lost 8 bases and J 3 bases, leaving 16 bases between the germline ends. Germline CDR1 is MNHNS and CDR2 is SASEGT. The CDR3 loop spans 14 amino acids. The CDR3 coding sequence is TGTGCCAGCGCGCCAAGGGGGTGGGACACTGAAGCTTTCTTT. This translates into CASAPRGWDTEAFF.

V is TRBV18 and J is TRBJ2-7; TRBD1 might be the D (7 bases). Trimming took off 6 bases at V and 1 base at J, with 19 bases between the two ends. CDR1 is KGHSH and CDR2 is LQKENI in the germline V gene. This CDR3 is 16 amino acids long. CDR3: CASSRGKEGASYEQYF. CDR3 bases: TGTGCCAGCTCGCGGGGAAAGGAGGGGGCATCCTACGAGCAGTACTTC.

V is TRBV6-1 and J is TRBJ1-5; 8 bases match TRBD1. CDR1 is MNHNS, CDR2 SASEGT, per germline. The CDR3 has 16 amino acids. The V segment lost 2 bases and the J segment 7 bases; nucleotides outside the gene matches: 10. The CDR3 loop reads CASSEWVQGAGQPQHF. CDR3 in DNA: TGTGCCAGCAGTGAATGGGTCCAGGGGGCTGGGCAGCCCCAGCATTTT.

The genes are TRBV5-6 and TRBJ2-7, with D hard to call. From germline, CDR1 is SGHDT and CDR2 YYEEEE. The CDR3 spans 13 residues. V lost 3 bases and J 6 bases, leaving 13 bases between the germline ends. As DNA, the CDR3 is TGTGCCAGCAGCTATCCCCCCGGGTCCGAGCAGTACTTC. Translated: CASSYPPGSEQYF.

This clone was observed a handful of times. The CDR3 nucleotides read TGCAGTGCTAGAGGTGAGAACGAGCAGTACTTC. Its translation is CSARGENEQYF. This chain links TRBV20-1 with TRBJ2-7; no clear D. V was cut by 1 base and J by 5 bases, with 6 bases left in between. The length of the CDR3 is 11 residues. The germline V gene encodes CDR1 DFQATT and CDR2 SNEGSKA (reference sequence).

Notes on this clone: Compared with germline, one end of the junction differs, possibly owing to a read error. V and J are TRBV20-1 and TRBJ2-7, with D tentatively TRBD1 (5 bases). Per the germline V gene, CDR1 is DFQATT and CDR2 is SNEGSKA (reference sequence). This CDR3 has 10 residues. The DNA for the CDR3 is TGCAGTGCTAGCGCCGAAGGGGTGAACTTC. Protein: CSASAEGVNF.

This clone was observed a few times. J is TRBJ2-5 and V is TRBV14, with unresolved D. CDR1 SGHDN and CDR2 FVKESK come from the germline V gene. The CDR3 spans 13 residues. Trimming removed 4 bases at V and 5 bases at J, with 11 bases between. The CDR3 nucleotides are TGTGCCAGCAGCCGATCGAACCCCGAGACCCAGTACTTC. Residues: CASSRSNPETQYF.

There are a few counts of this clone. This chain connects TRBV7-2 to TRBJ2-1; TRBD2 aligns across 13 bases. CDR1 SGHTA and CDR2 FQGNSA come from the germline V gene. The junction had 2 bases not matched to a gene; V was cut back by 4 bases and J by 8 bases. CDR3 size: 14 residues. The DNA of the CDR3 is TGTGCCAGCAGCTACGGACTAGCGGGAGATGAGCAGTTCTTC. This sequence encodes CASSYGLAGDEQFF.

The chain couples TRBV6-9 to TRBJ2-2; TRBD1 matches 8 bases. Looked up from germline, CDR1 is MNHGY and CDR2 is SVAAGI. J was trimmed by 6 bases and V by 7 bases; bases with no gene match: 10. The CDR3 covers 15 residues. The CDR3 spells CASTPGQGLAGELFF. For the CDR3, the DNA is TGTGCCAGCACGCCTGGACAGGGTCTGGCCGGGGAGCTGTTTTTT.

V and J are TRBV5-4 and TRBJ2-1; 10 nucleotides match TRBD2. The trim removed 2 bases at V and 7 bases at J, leaving 6 bases unmatched. This CDR3 has 15 residues. Germline-derived CDR1 and CDR2 are SGHNT and YYREEE (reference sequence). CDR3 in DNA: TGTGCCAGCAGCTTAGGGCTAGCGGGAGTTAATGAGCAGTTCTTC. It codes for CASSLGLAGVNEQFF.